The source of this T cell receptor beta chain is a study of cytomegalovirus exposure and HLA in healthy donors. Trimming cost V 5 bases and J 1 base, with 11 bases left between them. CDR1 and CDR2 (germline): MGHDK, SYGVNS. This CDR3 has 14 amino acids. General study results and limits: Among the most significant clusters, several appeared linked to common viral pathogens in a later analysis.

With respect to this clone: Its antigen is not known.

With 60 Vbeta and 13 Jbeta primers, the PCR was carried out. Profiling relied on immunoSEQ multiplex PCR, and the TCRdb table lists in-frame clones only, not all of them. The sample shows approximately 130,000 clones, approximately 77% of them seen only once. The TCR originated in a man aged 18 to 35 in good health and CMV-seronegative. The specimen sequenced was PBMCs. V is TRBV25-1 and J is TRBJ1-1; D not resolved. DNA of the CDR3: TGTGCCAGCAGTCCCTCACATTCGAACACTGAAGCTTTCTTT. Translating gives CASSPSHSNTEAFF. The full variable domain, completed using reference TRBV25-1 and TRBJ1-1, is EADIYQTPRYLVIGTGKKITLECSQTMGHDKMYWYQQDPGMELHLIHYSYGVNSTEKGDLSSESTVSRIRTEHFPLTLESARPSHTSQYLCASSPSHSNTEAFFGQGTRLTVV.